The rows below give T cell receptor beta chains drawn from one sample of a study of T cell clones after liver transplantation. The data were produced by immunoSEQ multiplex PCR, yet TCRdb's version contains in-frame clones alone and is incomplete. The sample holds about 85,000 clones, around four fifths seen once. The sequencing here drew on CD4+ T cells from blood, taken almost 47 months after liver transplant. The receptors derive from a human patient who received a liver transplant. T cells may partly derive from the graft donor. Both conserved end residues are part of each CDR3. A D gene is named only where the DNA matches it firmly. Clone size, where shown, is once, few, many, or a class for clones that have expanded.

cdr3_length: 16; d_call: TRBD1; clone_size: NA; v_call: TRBV7-2; j_call: TRBJ1-3; cdr3_aa: CASSLTGTGYGNTIYF; cdr3_nt: TGTGCCAGCAGCTTAACCGGGACAGGGTACGGAAACACCATATATTTT
cdr3_length: 16; d_call: TRBD2; clone_size: NA; v_call: TRBV7-9; j_call: TRBJ2-1; cdr3_aa: CASSPTQSSGNNEQFF; cdr3_nt: TGTGCCAGCAGCCCAACCCAGTCTAGCGGGAACAATGAGCAGTTCTTC
cdr3_length: 14; d_call: NA; clone_size: NA; v_call: TRBV28; j_call: TRBJ1-1; cdr3_aa: CASTLGGMNTEAFF; cdr3_nt: TGTGCCAGCACCCTCGGGGGCATGAACACTGAAGCTTTCTTT
cdr3_length: 13; d_call: NA; clone_size: NA; v_call: TRBV5-1; j_call: TRBJ1-1; cdr3_aa: CASSTQEESEAFF; cdr3_nt: TGCGCCAGCAGCACCCAGGAGGAATCTGAAGCTTTCTTT
cdr3_length: 18; d_call: NA; clone_size: NA; v_call: TRBV2; j_call: TRBJ2-6; cdr3_aa: CASSEAGDTISGANVLTF; cdr3_nt: TGTGCCAGCAGTGAAGCGGGGGACACTATCTCTGGGGCCAACGTCCTGACTTTC
cdr3_length: 11; d_call: NA; clone_size: NA; v_call: TRBV20-1; j_call: TRBJ2-1; cdr3_aa: CSARQYNEQFF; cdr3_nt: TGCAGTGCTAGACAATACAATGAGCAGTTCTTC
cdr3_length: 14; d_call: NA; clone_size: NA; v_call: TRBV5-1; j_call: TRBJ2-1; cdr3_aa: CASSLGSDYNEQFF; cdr3_nt: TGCGCCAGCAGCTTGGGGTCTGATTACAATGAGCAGTTCTTC
cdr3_length: 16; d_call: NA; clone_size: once; v_call: TRBV28; j_call: TRBJ2-1; cdr3_aa: CASSLWEGLSYNEQFF; cdr3_nt: TGTGCCAGCAGTTTATGGGAGGGACTCTCCTACAATGAGCAGTTCTTC
cdr3_length: 16; d_call: TRBD2; clone_size: NA; v_call: TRBV4-1; j_call: TRBJ2-5; cdr3_aa: CASSQGVAGSQETQYF; cdr3_nt: TGCGCCAGCAGCCAAGGGGTAGCGGGATCCCAAGAGACCCAGTACTTC
cdr3_length: 11; d_call: NA; clone_size: NA; v_call: TRBV14; j_call: TRBJ2-5; cdr3_aa: CASSHGETQYF; cdr3_nt: TGTGCCAGCAGCCACGGAGAGACCCAGTACTTC
cdr3_length: 14; d_call: NA; clone_size: NA; v_call: TRBV27; j_call: TRBJ1-1; cdr3_aa: CASSHPGMNTEAFF; cdr3_nt: TGTGCCAGCAGCCATCCAGGTATGAACACTGAAGCTTTCTTT
cdr3_length: 11; d_call: NA; clone_size: NA; v_call: TRBV7-2; j_call: TRBJ2-5; cdr3_aa: CASRNGETQYF; cdr3_nt: TGTGCCAGCAGGAATGGAGAGACCCAGTACTTC
cdr3_length: 14; d_call: NA; clone_size: NA; v_call: TRBV4-1; j_call: TRBJ1-4; cdr3_aa: CASRAGGANEKLFF; cdr3_nt: TGCGCCAGCAGAGCCGGAGGGGCTAATGAAAAACTGTTTTTT
cdr3_length: 12; d_call: NA; clone_size: NA; v_call: TRBV28; j_call: TRBJ1-2; cdr3_aa: CASRGQPGGYTF; cdr3_nt: TGTGCCAGCAGAGGACAGCCAGGGGGCTACACCTTC
cdr3_length: 15; d_call: TRBD1; clone_size: NA; v_call: TRBV4-2; j_call: TRBJ1-4; cdr3_aa: CASSQTPGGNEKLFF; cdr3_nt: TGTGCCAGCAGCCAAACACCAGGGGGGAATGAAAAACTGTTTTTT
cdr3_length: 18; d_call: TRBD2; clone_size: few; v_call: TRBV7-6; j_call: TRBJ2-3; cdr3_aa: CASSLARLAVSSTDTQYF; cdr3_nt: TGTGCCAGCAGCTTAGCGAGACTAGCCGTATCTAGCACAGATACGCAGTATTTT
cdr3_length: 17; d_call: TRBD2; clone_size: once; v_call: TRBV5-4; j_call: TRBJ2-3; cdr3_aa: CASSLGGGLADTDTQYF; cdr3_nt: TGTGCCAGCAGCTTAGGAGGAGGACTAGCGGACACAGATACGCAGTATTTT
cdr3_length: 14; d_call: NA; clone_size: NA; v_call: TRBV7-2; j_call: TRBJ2-3; cdr3_aa: CASSLGASTDTQYF; cdr3_nt: TGTGCCAGCAGCTTAGGCGCTAGCACAGATACGCAGTATTTT
cdr3_length: 13; d_call: TRBD1; clone_size: NA; v_call: TRBV19; j_call: TRBJ1-1; cdr3_aa: CASSIRGLTEAFF; cdr3_nt: TGTGCCAGTAGTATAAGGGGGCTTACTGAAGCTTTCTTT
cdr3_length: 14; d_call: TRBD2; clone_size: NA; v_call: TRBV2; j_call: TRBJ2-2; cdr3_aa: CASSALAGAGELFF; cdr3_nt: TGTGCCAGCAGTGCCCTAGCGGGAGCCGGGGAGCTGTTTTTT
cdr3_length: 13; d_call: NA; clone_size: NA; v_call: TRBV6-5; j_call: TRBJ2-1; cdr3_aa: CASSYVGGNEQFF; cdr3_nt: TGTGCCAGCAGTTACGTGGGAGGCAATGAGCAGTTCTTC
cdr3_length: 16; d_call: TRBD2; clone_size: few; v_call: TRBV19; j_call: TRBJ2-1; cdr3_aa: CASSPRTSGFYNEQFF; cdr3_nt: TGTGCCAGTAGCCCAAGGACTAGCGGGTTTTACAATGAGCAGTTCTTC
cdr3_length: 15; d_call: TRBD1; clone_size: few; v_call: TRBV6-5; j_call: TRBJ2-3; cdr3_aa: CASSYPGQGADTQYF; cdr3_nt: TGTGCCAGCAGTTACCCAGGACAGGGCGCAGATACGCAGTATTTT
cdr3_length: 13; d_call: NA; clone_size: NA; v_call: TRBV5-4; j_call: TRBJ1-3; cdr3_aa: CASSSDKGNTIYF; cdr3_nt: TGTGCCAGCAGCTCGGATAAAGGAAACACCATATATTTT
cdr3_length: 13; d_call: TRBD2; clone_size: NA; v_call: TRBV5-1; j_call: TRBJ2-3; cdr3_aa: CASTGGTQGAQYF; cdr3_nt: TGCGCCAGCACCGGGGGGACCCAGGGAGCGCAGTATTTT
cdr3_length: 14; d_call: NA; clone_size: once; v_call: TRBV5-1; j_call: TRBJ1-4; cdr3_aa: CASSLDRTDEKLFF; cdr3_nt: TGCGCCAGCAGCTTGGATAGGACCGATGAAAAACTGTTTTTT
cdr3_length: 12; d_call: NA; clone_size: NA; v_call: TRBV5-1; j_call: TRBJ1-2; cdr3_aa: CASSLRGSGYTF; cdr3_nt: TGCGCCAGCAGCTTACGAGGGTCCGGCTACACCTTC
cdr3_length: 13; d_call: NA; clone_size: NA; v_call: TRBV5-1; j_call: TRBJ1-1; cdr3_aa: CASSLQGNTEAFF; cdr3_nt: TGCGCCAGCAGCTTACAGGGGAACACTGAAGCTTTCTTT
cdr3_length: 13; d_call: NA; clone_size: NA; v_call: TRBV7-2; j_call: TRBJ2-5; cdr3_aa: CASSFQGWETQYF; cdr3_nt: TGTGCCAGCAGCTTCCAGGGATGGGAGACCCAGTACTTC
cdr3_length: 12; d_call: NA; clone_size: NA; v_call: TRBV18; j_call: TRBJ2-1; cdr3_aa: CASSPAKGEQFF; cdr3_nt: TGTGCCAGCTCACCGGCGAAGGGTGAGCAGTTCTTC
cdr3_length: 16; d_call: NA; clone_size: NA; v_call: TRBV5-1; j_call: TRBJ2-1; cdr3_aa: CASSLGLASSYNEQFF; cdr3_nt: TGCGCCAGCAGCTTGGGGCTAGCGAGCTCCTACAATGAGCAGTTCTTC
cdr3_length: 15; d_call: TRBD2; clone_size: NA; v_call: TRBV2; j_call: TRBJ2-5; cdr3_aa: CASSRTSGGQEIQYF; cdr3_nt: TGTGCCAGCAGTAGGACTAGCGGGGGGCAAGAGATCCAGTACTTC
cdr3_length: 11; d_call: NA; clone_size: many; v_call: TRBV29-1; j_call: TRBJ2-7; cdr3_aa: CGVGDTYEQYF; cdr3_nt: TGCGGGGTAGGGGACACTTACGAGCAGTACTTC
cdr3_length: 15; d_call: TRBD2; clone_size: few; v_call: TRBV5-1; j_call: TRBJ2-1; cdr3_aa: CASSRTAGEGHEQFF; cdr3_nt: TGCGCCAGCAGCCGGACGGCGGGAGAAGGGCATGAGCAGTTCTTC
cdr3_length: 14; d_call: TRBD1; clone_size: NA; v_call: TRBV2; j_call: TRBJ1-2; cdr3_aa: CASRDDRGGYGYTF; cdr3_nt: TGTGCCAGCAGAGATGACAGGGGCGGCTATGGCTACACCTTC
cdr3_length: 14; d_call: NA; clone_size: many; v_call: TRBV29-1; j_call: TRBJ2-2; cdr3_aa: CSVEMQEGTGELFF; cdr3_nt: TGCAGCGTTGAAATGCAGGAGGGCACCGGGGAGCTGTTTTTT
cdr3_length: 19; d_call: TRBD1; clone_size: few; v_call: TRBV19; j_call: TRBJ1-1; cdr3_aa: CASSIIMGRPGQVTREAFF; cdr3_nt: TGTGCCAGTAGTATAATAATGGGGCGTCCCGGACAGGTAACGAGAGAAGCTTTCTTT
cdr3_length: 17; d_call: TRBD1; clone_size: NA; v_call: TRBV5-5; j_call: TRBJ1-5; cdr3_aa: CASSSRDRGASNQPQHF; cdr3_nt: TGTGCCAGCAGCTCCCGGGACAGGGGGGCTAGCAATCAGCCCCAGCATTTT
cdr3_length: 13; d_call: NA; clone_size: NA; v_call: TRBV5-1; j_call: TRBJ2-3; cdr3_aa: CASRGEGTDTQYF; cdr3_nt: TGCGCCAGCAGGGGAGAAGGTACAGATACGCAGTATTTT
cdr3_length: 16; d_call: NA; clone_size: NA; v_call: TRBV15; j_call: TRBJ1-1; cdr3_aa: CATSRDLGQVNTEAFF; cdr3_nt: TGTGCCACCAGCAGAGATTTAGGCCAAGTTAACACTGAAGCTTTCTTT
cdr3_length: 13; d_call: NA; clone_size: NA; v_call: TRBV7-2; j_call: TRBJ2-5; cdr3_aa: CASSLEQGQTQYF; cdr3_nt: TGTGCCAGCAGCTTAGAACAGGGACAGACCCAGTACTTC
cdr3_length: 17; d_call: NA; clone_size: NA; v_call: TRBV5-1; j_call: TRBJ1-4; cdr3_aa: CASSARAIAGGNEKLFF; cdr3_nt: TGCGCCAGCAGCGCCCGGGCCATCGCGGGGGGAAATGAAAAACTGTTTTTT
cdr3_length: 17; d_call: TRBD2; clone_size: NA; v_call: TRBV28; j_call: TRBJ2-5; cdr3_aa: CASSVRLGGSDKETQYF; cdr3_nt: TGTGCCAGCAGTGTCCGGTTGGGGGGGTCTGATAAAGAGACCCAGTACTTC
cdr3_length: 15; d_call: TRBD1; clone_size: NA; v_call: TRBV14; j_call: TRBJ1-1; cdr3_aa: CASSVRQGANTEAFF; cdr3_nt: TGTGCCAGCAGCGTTAGACAGGGGGCGAACACTGAAGCTTTCTTT
cdr3_length: 20; d_call: NA; clone_size: NA; v_call: TRBV5-1; j_call: TRBJ2-1; cdr3_aa: CASSKGTLGTAGAKDNEQFF; cdr3_nt: TGCGCCAGCAGCAAGGGGACTTTGGGGACAGCGGGAGCCAAAGACAATGAGCAGTTCTTC
cdr3_length: 15; d_call: TRBD2; clone_size: NA; v_call: TRBV5-4; j_call: TRBJ2-1; cdr3_aa: CASSPGTSDWNEQFF; cdr3_nt: TGTGCCAGCAGCCCCGGGACTAGCGATTGGAATGAGCAGTTCTTC
cdr3_length: 15; d_call: NA; clone_size: NA; v_call: TRBV5-1; j_call: TRBJ2-1; cdr3_aa: CASSLVRGLYNEQFF; cdr3_nt: TGCGCCAGCAGCTTGGTGAGGGGGTTATACAATGAGCAGTTCTTC
cdr3_length: 13; d_call: NA; clone_size: NA; v_call: TRBV2; j_call: TRBJ2-7; cdr3_aa: CASSEYIGTEQYF; cdr3_nt: TGTGCCAGCAGTGAATATATAGGTACCGAGCAGTACTTC
cdr3_length: 10; d_call: NA; clone_size: NA; v_call: TRBV28; j_call: TRBJ1-2; cdr3_aa: CASSLNGYTF; cdr3_nt: TGTGCCAGCAGTTTAAATGGCTACACCTTC
cdr3_length: 15; d_call: NA; clone_size: NA; v_call: TRBV7-2; j_call: TRBJ2-1; cdr3_aa: CASRISGPLMAEQFF; cdr3_nt: TGTGCCAGCAGGATTTCCGGGCCCCTAATGGCTGAACAGTTCTTC
cdr3_length: 17; d_call: TRBD1; clone_size: NA; v_call: TRBV7-2; j_call: TRBJ1-5; cdr3_aa: CASSPPPPAGGNQPQHF; cdr3_nt: TGTGCCAGCAGCCCCCCCCCACCGGCAGGGGGTAATCAGCCCCAGCATTTT
cdr3_length: 16; d_call: NA; clone_size: NA; v_call: TRBV5-4; j_call: TRBJ2-5; cdr3_aa: CASSQTPGPPPGTQYF; cdr3_nt: TGCGCCAGCAGCCAAACACCGGGACCACCCCCGGGGACCCAGTACTTC
cdr3_length: 11; d_call: TRBD2; clone_size: NA; v_call: TRBV30; j_call: TRBJ2-7; cdr3_aa: CAWSWGGEQYF; cdr3_nt: TGTGCCTGGAGTTGGGGGGGCGAGCAGTACTTC
cdr3_length: 15; d_call: NA; clone_size: NA; v_call: TRBV5-1; j_call: TRBJ1-5; cdr3_aa: CASSLAGVPPQPQHF; cdr3_nt: TGCGCCAGCAGCTTGGCAGGGGTTCCCCCTCAGCCCCAGCATTTT
cdr3_length: 14; d_call: TRBD1; clone_size: once; v_call: TRBV19; j_call: TRBJ1-2; cdr3_aa: CASSPPGQGGGYTF; cdr3_nt: TGTGCCAGTAGTCCCCCGGGACAGGGGGGAGGCTACACCTTC
cdr3_length: 12; d_call: NA; clone_size: NA; v_call: TRBV29-1; j_call: TRBJ2-7; cdr3_aa: CSVQDLVGEQYF; cdr3_nt: TGCAGCGTTCAGGACCTGGTTGGCGAGCAGTACTTC
cdr3_length: 16; d_call: TRBD2; clone_size: few; v_call: TRBV27; j_call: TRBJ2-1; cdr3_aa: CASSPYTSGSPGEQFF; cdr3_nt: TGTGCCAGCAGTCCCTACACTAGCGGGAGCCCAGGAGAGCAGTTCTTC
cdr3_length: 17; d_call: TRBD2; clone_size: once; v_call: TRBV27; j_call: TRBJ2-7; cdr3_aa: CASSRPGLAGEGYEQYF; cdr3_nt: TGTGCCAGCAGTAGACCCGGACTAGCGGGAGAAGGCTACGAGCAGTACTTC
cdr3_length: 15; d_call: TRBD1; clone_size: once; v_call: TRBV7-8; j_call: TRBJ1-2; cdr3_aa: CASSLPGQGAKGYTF; cdr3_nt: TGTGCCAGCAGCTTACCCGGACAGGGGGCTAAAGGCTACACCTTC
cdr3_length: 17; d_call: TRBD2; clone_size: few; v_call: TRBV7-3; j_call: TRBJ2-3; cdr3_aa: CASSLRGGLAGGNTQYF; cdr3_nt: TGTGCCAGCAGCTTAAGAGGAGGACTAGCCGGGGGAAATACGCAGTATTTT